Listed below are T cell receptor beta chains from one sample, sequenced in a study of beta chain features in type 1 diabetes. Here immunoSEQ multiplex PCR was the method, and the copy in TCRdb shows in-frame clones only, minus some. The sample has over 40,000 clones; under 65% are singletons. Sequenced material: Tregs from blood. The receptors originated from a woman younger than 30 in good health. Both conserved end residues are part of each CDR3. Fields, in order: V gene, clone size, CDR3 protein. A row's size may be missing; if present it is once, few, many or a size class.

TRBV10-2 | few | CASSGEGGRSPLHF
TRBV29-1 | - | CSGAKSTGAQETQYF
TRBV30 | - | CAWERTGLQETQYF
TRBV29-1 | - | CSARTGLNEQFF
TRBV7-6 | few | CASSADRGPETQYF
TRBV5-6 | - | CASSFRYNEQFF
TRBV5-1 | - | CASSNLGQTYNEQFF
TRBV19 | - | CASSITGERAFF
TRBV10-1 | few | CASSESPTYEQYF
TRBV7-9 | - | CASSPRRDSYEQYF
TRBV5-1 | - | CASRYDRVNEQFF
TRBV27 | - | CASKVRGTGKNQETQYF
TRBV7-2 | - | CASSEDRVKETQYF
TRBV7-2 | - | CASSLQNQETQYF
TRBV7-8 | - | CASSEGLAGNEQFF
TRBV5-1 | - | CASSLRLAGAGGTQYF
TRBV11-2 | - | CASSLHWDRGLPEQYF
TRBV30 | - | CAWSLTDRPNTIYF
TRBV6-5 | - | CATGGVRYEQYF
TRBV11-2 | - | CASSLDWGQSFREQFF
TRBV5-4 | few | CASSSTSGSVVNEQFF
TRBV18 | few | CASSPGTEDEQFF
TRBV5-4 | - | CASSLNRGQEEQYF
TRBV5-1 | - | CASSSLAGDWTGEQFF
TRBV7-8 | - | CASSPLRLRQGGYGYTF
TRBV7-2 | - | CASSRQGDGGEQYF
TRBV6-1 | - | CASSDRGNQETQYF
TRBV7-8 | - | CASSPGQSNSPLHF
TRBV18 | - | CASSPRVTGLSAKNIQYF
TRBV4-1 | few | CASSQDPVTRNTGELFF
TRBV28 | few | CASSPILGREAYEQYF
TRBV7-2 | - | CASSRIGAGEGYGYTF
TRBV6-6 | - | CASSSREGYGYTF
TRBV6-1 | - | CASIDSGRIHEQYF
TRBV7-3 | - | CASSLKTGWTEAFF
TRBV28 | - | CASSPGGGTDTQYF